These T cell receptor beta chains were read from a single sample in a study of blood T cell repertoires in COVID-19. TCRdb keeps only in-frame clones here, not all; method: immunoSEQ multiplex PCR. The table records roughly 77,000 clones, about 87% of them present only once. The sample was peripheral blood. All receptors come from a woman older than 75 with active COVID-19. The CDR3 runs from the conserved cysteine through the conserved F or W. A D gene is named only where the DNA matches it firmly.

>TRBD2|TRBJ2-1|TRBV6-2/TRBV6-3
CASSPQREFGEQFF
TGTGCCAGCAGTCCGCAGCGGGAGTTTGGTGAGCAGTTCTTC
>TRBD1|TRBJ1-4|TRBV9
CASSAYLTGGSNEKLFF
TGTGCCAGCAGCGCCTACCTGACAGGGGGCTCTAATGAAAAACTGTTTTTT
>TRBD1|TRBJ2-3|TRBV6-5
CASSSDRVLGDTQYF
TGTGCCAGCAGTTCCGACAGGGTCTTAGGGGATACGCAGTATTTT
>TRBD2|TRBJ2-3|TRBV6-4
CASSDSGTMKQYF
TGTGCCAGCAGTGACTCCGGGACTATGAAGCAGTATTTT
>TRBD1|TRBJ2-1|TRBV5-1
CASSLVPQGNYNEQFF
TGCGCCAGCAGCTTGGTCCCACAGGGGAACTACAATGAGCAGTTCTTC
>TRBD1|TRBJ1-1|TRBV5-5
CASSPVTGVAFF
TGTGCCAGCAGCCCAGTCACAGGGGTTGCTTTCTTT
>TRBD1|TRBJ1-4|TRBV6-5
CASSPGQGYEKLFF
TGTGCCAGCAGCCCGGGACAGGGGTACGAAAAACTGTTTTTT
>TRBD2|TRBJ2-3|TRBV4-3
CASSQDAASGSTDTQYF
TGCGCCAGCAGCCAAGATGCGGCTAGCGGGAGCACAGATACGCAGTATTTT
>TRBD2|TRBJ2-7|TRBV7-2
CASNLAGGPSYEQYF
TGTGCCAGCAATCTAGCGGGAGGGCCATCCTACGAGCAGTACTTC
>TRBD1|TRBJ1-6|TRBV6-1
CASSEYRGSSPLHF
TGTGCCAGCAGTGAATACAGGGGAAGTTCACCCCTCCACTTT